This T cell receptor (beta chain) was captured by sequencing in a study of cytomegalovirus exposure and HLA in healthy donors. Whole-study findings and limits: The study recorded 150 to 200 TCR beta chains that were cytomegalovirus-associated. Later analysis revealed greater clonal expansion in HLA-associated TCR beta chains than in equally common others. Most TCR sequences were uncommon, yet certain public TCRs appeared in many donors.

The germline V gene has CDR1 LNHDA and CDR2 SQIVND (reference sequence). The trim removed 7 bases at V and 3 bases at J, leaving 10 bases unmatched. There are 15 residues in the CDR3. The primer mix had 60 Vbeta and 13 Jbeta primers. Assay used: immunoSEQ multiplex PCR; TCRdb lists only in-frame clones, some missing. The table lists about 140,000 clones, approximately 82% of them singletons, with 1.4% to 1.5% in the top ten. Of note for this clone: Its antigen is still unknown.

Sequencing used PBMCs. The chain has TRBV19 and TRBJ2-3; 7 bases align to TRBD1. This sequence was found in a man aged 25 to 40 in good health and CMV-seropositive. Here the CDR3 DNA reads TGTGCCAGTACCCCGAGGGACAGTGTTACAGATACGCAGTATTTT. Its translation is CASTPRDSVTDTQYF.